The clone carrying this T cell receptor beta chain was seen at least ten times. Antigen: not known. The sample belongs to a study of T cells after yellow fever vaccination. Looking at the study overall: Preparation of the low-cell-number fractions used SMART-Seq v4 Ultra Low Input. General observations from the study: The CD4 compartment and the CD8 compartment contained a small share of clonotypes in common. Weaker in magnitude, the secondary response showed a faster peak on day 5 versus 15.

J lost 4 bases, V lost 5 bases, and 13 bases had no gene match. The CDR3 extends over 16 amino acids. 5'RACE template switching produced TCR cDNA carrying a universal primer site and UMIs. TCRdb passed the 5' RACE reads through MiXCR, listing each CDR3 protein once. The profile covers tens of thousands of distinct CDR3 sequences, with about 7.3% appearing a single time and over 25% taken by the ten largest. Source: CD8+ T cells sorted from PBMCs, taken approximately 11 days after the first yellow fever vaccination. This TCR derives from a man in his late teens or twenties who received the YFV17D yellow fever vaccine. The chain links TRBV12-3 or TRBV12-4 to TRBJ2-5, with TRBD2 identical over 7 bases. CDR3 amino acids: CASSRAEGRGGETQYF. The DNA of the CDR3 is TGTGCCAGCAGTCGAGCTGAGGGGAGGGGTGGAGAGACCCAGTACTTC.